This T cell receptor (beta chain) was identified in a study of T cells in Graves' hyperthyroidism and ophthalmopathy. Study-wide results and limits: With a median lead of about six months before onset, the model predicted ophthalmopathy.

This clonotype was seen many times. As yet, its antigen is unknown. Investigators excluded patients with uncontrolled infection, other autoimmune disease, pregnancy or lactation. TCR beta CDR3 regions were amplified from RNA transcripts. The TCR CDR3 was amplified in a first-round RT-PCR using the HTBI primer set. Each CDR3 protein is one row after TCRdb ran MiXCR on the multiplex PCR reads. The data show fewer than 250,000 distinct CDR3 sequences, 16% seen once. The germline gives CDR1 SEHNR, CDR2 FQNEAQ (reference sequence). V dropped 1 base and J dropped 3 bases, with 3 bases sitting between them. The CDR3 spans 12 residues.

The chain is built from TRBV7-9 and TRBJ2-5; D gene unclear. This TCR derives from a woman under 30 with Graves' ophthalmopathy. The sequenced sample was blood. CDR3 residues: CASSLVEETQYF. CDR3 coding DNA: TGTGCCAGCAGCTTAGTAGAAGAGACCCAGTACTTC.